This T cell receptor (beta chain) comes out of a study of T cell responses to AZD1222 COVID-19 vaccine. Study-wide results and caveats: Per reports, nearly half of all spike-specific TCRs target regions that are unmutated in variants. Repertoires were obtained only post-peak T cell response.

Sequencing was performed with immunoSEQ multiplex PCR; in TCRdb, only in-frame clones are kept and a portion is missing. The sample holds around 160,000 clones, about 87% seen once. In regard to this clone: Its specificity is not known.

Germline V CDR1 and CDR2: MNHEY, SVGAGI. V was clipped by 7 bases and J by 6 bases; unmatched bases: 11. CDR3 length equals 14 residues. This clonotype was sampled from an adult in good health. The sequenced sample was peripheral blood, obtained on day 0 of AZD1222 vaccination. The chain has TRBV6-5 and TRBJ1-1, with 7 nucleotides matching TRBD1. CDR3 amino acids: CASTQQGRVPEAFF. The CDR3 bases are TGTGCCAGCACCCAACAGGGGCGGGTGCCTGAAGCTTTCTTT.